The next 11 T cell receptor beta chains were all read from a single sample in a study of T cell changes during pregnancy in multiple sclerosis. Method: immunoSEQ multiplex PCR; TCRdb's copy keeps in-frame clones and lacks some. The profile shows some 90,000 clones, around 91% of them singletons. The specimen was peripheral blood, collected after pregnancy. The receptors shown here come from a female donor in good health, enrolled as a control in a pregnancy study.

The chain recombines TRBV7-3 with TRBJ2-1; D is possibly TRBD1 (5 bases). CDR3 size: 16 residues. The germline V and J ends were trimmed by 5 bases and 4 bases, with 18 bases remaining between them. From germline, CDR1 is SGHTA and CDR2 FQGTGA. CDR3 in DNA: TGTGCCAGCAGCCCCTCCTCAGGGAAGGGGTACAATGAGCAGTTCTTC. It encodes CASSPSSGKGYNEQFF.

The J gene is TRBJ2-1, the V gene TRBV5-1, with 8 bases matching TRBD2. Per the germline V gene, CDR1 is SGHRS and CDR2 is YFSETQ. Losses at the gene ends were 4 bases for V and 0 bases for J; bases not matched to a gene: 3. The CDR3 totals 15 residues. The CDR3: CASSPGGSSYNEQFF. For the CDR3, the DNA is TGCGCCAGCAGCCCGGGGGGGAGCTCCTACAATGAGCAGTTCTTC.

V usage is TRBV28 and J usage is TRBJ1-1; D gene ambiguous. The CDR3 length is 15 residues. The germline V gene has CDR1 MDHEN and CDR2 SYDVKM. V lost 1 base to trimming and J lost 10 bases, with 19 bases between them. CDR3 in amino acids: CASSLSPQRLRGAFF. The CDR3 nucleotides are TGTGCCAGCAGTTTATCCCCACAACGACTGCGCGGAGCTTTCTTT.

The chain combines TRBV2 with TRBJ2-3; 9 bases are shared with TRBD2. V trimming: 8 bases; J trimming: 5 bases; junction bases outside the gene matches: 5. This CDR3 region has 13 residues. Germline-derived CDR1 and CDR2 are SNHLY and FYNNEI. CDR3 coding DNA: TGTGCCAGCGGCGGACTAGCGATAGATACGCAGTATTTT. It encodes CASGGLAIDTQYF.

Here the CDR3 reads CASGGRGPYEQYF. CDR3 DNA: TGTGCCAGCGGGGGGCGGGGGCCCTACGAGCAGTACTTC. This sequence joins TRBV6-5 and TRBJ2-7; D may be TRBD2 (7 bases). The V and J ends lost 8 bases and 2 bases respectively, with 13 bases between them. Germline V CDR1 and CDR2: MNHEY, SVGAGI. The CDR3 is made up of 13 amino acids.

V usage is TRBV5-5 and J usage is TRBJ1-2, with 7 nucleotides matching TRBD1. In germline, CDR1 is SGHKS, CDR2 YYEKEE (reference sequence). This CDR3 has 14 amino acids. The J segment lost 5 bases and the V segment lost 3 bases, leaving 7 bases of the junction unmatched. CDR3 sequence reads: CASSSGTARYGYTF. CDR3 nucleotides: TGTGCCAGCAGCTCCGGGACAGCTCGATATGGCTACACCTTC.

This CDR3 reads CASSYGTVEKLFF. The CDR3 DNA is TGTGCCAGCAGCTACGGGACTGTTGAAAAACTGTTTTTT. J is TRBJ1-4 and V is TRBV2; TRBD1 is a possible D gene (5 bases). There are 13 residues in the CDR3. Looked up from germline, CDR1 is SNHLY and CDR2 is FYNNEI. The V gene lost 6 bases and the J gene lost 7 bases, with 12 bases spanning the gap.

This chain uses TRBV7-9 with TRBJ1-4, with D possibly TRBD1 on 5 matching bases. The germline V and J ends were trimmed by 2 bases and 7 bases, with 17 bases remaining between them. The CDR3 is made up of 16 amino acids. Per the germline V gene, CDR1 is SEHNR and CDR2 is FQNEAQ (reference sequence). CDR3: CASSLRGGVKSEKLFF. The CDR3 nucleotides are TGTGCCAGCAGCTTAAGGGGAGGAGTGAAATCTGAAAAACTGTTTTTT.

This rearrangement joins TRBV5-1 to TRBJ2-5; 8 nucleotides align to TRBD2. The V gene end was trimmed by 7 bases and the J gene end by 2 bases; junction bases not matched to a gene: 4. CDR3 size: 13 residues. Germline V CDR1 and CDR2: SGHRS, YFSETQ. CDR3 sequence: CASSGGGQETQYF. The DNA for the CDR3 is TGCGCCAGCTCCGGGGGGGGGCAAGAGACCCAGTACTTC.

This chain's CDR3 is CASSDPGLAGGAPPPQYF. Here the CDR3 DNA reads TGTGCCAGCAGTGATCCCGGACTAGCGGGGGGAGCCCCACCTCCGCAGTATTTT. This sequence joins TRBV6-4 and TRBJ2-3; TRBD2 aligns across 14 bases. CDR3 length: 18 amino acids. Per germline, CDR1 MRHNA and CDR2 SNTAGT. Trimming removed 3 bases from V and 10 bases from J; junction bases left unmatched: 15.

V gene TRBV7-2 combines with J gene TRBJ2-1; 9 bases map to TRBD2. Unmatched junction bases numbered 9, after V lost 5 bases and J lost 4 bases. The CDR3 totals 16 residues. CDR1 SGHTA and CDR2 FQGNSA come from the germline V gene. The CDR3 is CASSPRRAGGYNEQFF. CDR3 nucleotide sequence: TGTGCCAGCAGCCCAAGACGGGCGGGGGGGTACAATGAGCAGTTCTTC. Looking up the rest from reference TRBV7-2 and TRBJ2-1 gives the full variable domain: GAGVSQSPSNKVTEKGKDVELRCDPISGHTALYWYRQSLGQGLEFLIYFQGNSAPDKSGLPSDRFSAERTGGSVSTLTIQRTQQEDSAVYLCASSPRRAGGYNEQFFGPGTRLTVL.